These T cell receptor beta chains were read from a single sample in a study of blood T cell repertoires in COVID-19. TCRdb's copy holds only in-frame clones and misses some; the assay was immunoSEQ multiplex PCR. In the table there are tens of thousands of clones, roughly 88% of which are singletons. The sequenced material came from peripheral blood. The receptors originated from a woman of 80 years or more with active or convalescent COVID-19. Both conserved end residues are part of each CDR3. Fields, in order: D gene, J gene, V gene, clone size, CDR3 protein, CDR3 DNA. D genes are given only for firm matches. Size is omitted from some rows. Given values are once, few, many or a class for expanded clones.

d_gene: -; j_gene: TRBJ2-2; v_gene: TRBV19; abundance: -; CDR3aa: CASNGGAPTGELFF; CDR3nt: TGTGCCAGCAATGGCGGGGCCCCCACCGGGGAGCTGTTTTTT
d_gene: -; j_gene: TRBJ2-7; v_gene: TRBV29-1; abundance: -; CDR3aa: CSAEGQGGYEQYF; CDR3nt: TGCAGCGCTGAAGGCCAGGGTGGCTACGAGCAGTACTTC
d_gene: -; j_gene: TRBJ1-1; v_gene: TRBV27; abundance: -; CDR3aa: CASSFQINTEAFF; CDR3nt: TGTGCCAGCAGTTTCCAGATAAACACTGAAGCTTTCTTT
d_gene: -; j_gene: TRBJ1-3; v_gene: TRBV29-1; abundance: medium-sized; CDR3aa: CSVRVLSGNTIYF; CDR3nt: TGCAGCGTCCGGGTCCTCTCTGGAAACACCATATATTTT
d_gene: TRBD2; j_gene: TRBJ2-2; v_gene: TRBV7-6; abundance: once; CDR3aa: CASSRLAANTGELFF; CDR3nt: TGTGCCAGCAGTCGACTAGCGGCGAACACCGGGGAGCTGTTTTTT
d_gene: -; j_gene: TRBJ2-2; v_gene: TRBV6-5; abundance: -; CDR3aa: CASRTQATGELFF; CDR3nt: TGTGCCAGCAGAACCCAGGCCACCGGGGAGCTGTTTTTT
d_gene: -; j_gene: TRBJ1-4; v_gene: TRBV4-1; abundance: -; CDR3aa: CASSQDDRLFSWPGANEKLFF; CDR3nt: TGCGCCAGCAGCCAAGATGATCGGCTTTTTAGTTGGCCCGGGGCTAATGAAAAACTGTTTTTT
d_gene: -; j_gene: TRBJ1-6; v_gene: TRBV7-9; abundance: -; CDR3aa: CASSSRAPQGGSPLHF; CDR3nt: TGTGCCAGCAGCTCCCGGGCCCCCCAGGGCGGTTCACCCCTCCACTTT
d_gene: -; j_gene: TRBJ1-1; v_gene: TRBV6-5; abundance: once; CDR3aa: CASISLTEAFF; CDR3nt: TGTGCCAGCATCTCCTTAACTGAAGCTTTCTTT
d_gene: TRBD2; j_gene: TRBJ2-7; v_gene: TRBV10-2; abundance: -; CDR3aa: CASTGGGAYEQYF; CDR3nt: TGCGCCAGCACGGGCGGGGGGGCCTACGAGCAGTACTTC
d_gene: TRBD1; j_gene: TRBJ1-2; v_gene: TRBV15; abundance: -; CDR3aa: CATSPGTVYGYTF; CDR3nt: TGTGCCACCAGTCCCGGGACAGTCTATGGCTACACCTTC
d_gene: -; j_gene: TRBJ2-7; v_gene: TRBV7-9; abundance: -; CDR3aa: CASSNEYYEQYF; CDR3nt: TGTGCCAGCAGTAACGAGTACTACGAGCAGTACTTC